This T cell receptor (beta chain) was sequenced for a study of blood T cell repertoires in COVID-19. Study at large: PBMCs, B-cell-depleted T cells, or T cells provided the cDNA or gDNA that made up the material.

Clones were sequenced by immunoSEQ multiplex PCR, and TCRdb holds only the in-frame ones, with some missing. The table includes 250,000 or so clones, 88% detected once. CDR1 and CDR2 from the germline V gene are SGHTA and FQGTGA. The CDR3 is 14 amino acids. Trimming stripped 3 bases from V and 5 bases from J, with 10 bases between. This sequence was found in a young woman with acute or convalescent COVID-19. Specimen: peripheral blood. This chain connects TRBV7-3 to TRBJ2-2; D not certain. CDR3 DNA sequence: TGTGCCAGCAGCTTCACCACGGGTACCGGGGAGCTGTTTTTT. This gives the protein CASSFTTGTGELFF.